This T cell receptor beta chain originates from a study of lymphopenia after photon versus proton radiotherapy. Overall study findings and caveats: Photon-treated patients lost naive T cells and TCR diversity; proton-treated stayed stable. Authors raise, but do not show, better survival with proton therapy. Post-nadir diversity loss with photons came from oligoclonal expansion, particularly CD8+ Temra cells.

About this clone: Its target is unknown.

In germline, CDR1 is SGHRS, CDR2 YFSETQ. V dropped 4 bases and J dropped 3; count of bases not matched to a gene: 11. The CDR3 is 17 residues long. Produced via immunoSEQ multiplex PCR; TCRdb's table is partial and in-frame only. The sample yields about 160,000 clones, around nine tenths seen once. The chain joins TRBV5-1 to TRBJ2-2, with 8 bases aligning to TRBD1. This TCR derives from a man aged 50 to 59 with gastric cancer. The sequenced sample was peripheral blood, obtained from a patient treated with photon-based radiotherapy. The CDR3 nucleotides read TGCGCCAGCAGCACCTCCCGGACAGGGTTGCACACCGGGGAGCTGTTTTTT. Translation: CASSTSRTGLHTGELFF. The full variable domain, with the rest looked up from reference TRBV5-1 and TRBJ2-2, is KAGVTQTPRYLIKTRGQQVTLSCSPISGHRSVSWYQQTPGQGLQFLFEYFSETQRNKGNFPGRFSGRQFSNSRSEMNVSTLELGDSALYLCASSTSRTGLHTGELFFGEGSRLTVL.